This TCR beta chain came from a study of human T cells and chemical hapten exposure. On the study more broadly: Sensitization employed 2% DPC on roughly 2 cm by roughly 2 cm of upper inner arm skin. Among samples, TCR yields varied mainly because of small differences in pooled library volume.

Study conclusions and caveats: The immune response of these alopecia patients might not match healthy individuals'. Relative to control repertoires, expanded TCRs gave rise to significantly more large CDR3 similarity clusters.

J lost 6 bases, V lost 7 bases, and 8 bases had no gene match. From germline, CDR1 is SGHRS and CDR2 YFSETQ. The CDR3 covers 14 residues. Stated time point: patch test 3, about 24 weeks after DPC sensitization. Treatment in this sample: therapeutic diphenylcyclopropenone sensitization with weekly scalp DPC. With respect to this clonotype: Its target is not known.

TCRdb processed the RACE reads anew with MiXCR; each CDR3 protein has one entry. The data contain some 110,000 distinct CDR3 sequences, under 40% of them singletons. This chain joins TRBV5-1 and TRBJ2-1, with 9 bases matching TRBD1. The sample was whole blood, taken in connection with sensitization to the hapten diphenylcyclopropenone (DPC). The clonotype comes from a man aged 40-49 years with alopecia areata. Some clones in this sample may be carry-over from other donors' samples. The CDR3 DNA reads TGCGCCAGCGGCGGGACAGGGTACGGCAATGAGCAGTTCTTC. Translated, it gives CASGGTGYGNEQFF.